The entry below gives a single TCR beta chain sequence along with its context. Its specificity is not known. The data were obtained in a study of shared clonotypes between healthy human individuals. Whole-study findings and limits: The sole specimen, blood, was sampled, and tissue repertoires likely differ. Clonotypes that were shared across a handful of donors made up around 5% of naive CD4 clonotypes.

CDR1 and CDR2 from the germline V gene are MGHDK and SYGVNS. The CDR3 has 16 residues. Trimming took 6 bases from V and 1 from J, leaving 18 bases between them. CD45RO negativity and positive selection for CCR7 defined naive CD8 cells, a population that excluded terminally differentiated effector memory CD45RA+ cells. Method: immunoSEQ multiplex PCR; TCRdb's copy keeps in-frame clones and lacks some. The sample has about 2 million clones, roughly 94% seen once; the top ten hold 1.2%. V and J are TRBV25-1 and TRBJ1-2; D may be TRBD1 (5 bases). The TCR comes from a man aged 18-30 years in good health. Input material: naive CD8+ T cells sorted from blood. CDR3 residues: CASRALGEPLNYGYTF. CDR3 bases: TGTGCCAGCAGGGCGTTAGGGGAGCCGCTTAACTATGGCTACACCTTC.